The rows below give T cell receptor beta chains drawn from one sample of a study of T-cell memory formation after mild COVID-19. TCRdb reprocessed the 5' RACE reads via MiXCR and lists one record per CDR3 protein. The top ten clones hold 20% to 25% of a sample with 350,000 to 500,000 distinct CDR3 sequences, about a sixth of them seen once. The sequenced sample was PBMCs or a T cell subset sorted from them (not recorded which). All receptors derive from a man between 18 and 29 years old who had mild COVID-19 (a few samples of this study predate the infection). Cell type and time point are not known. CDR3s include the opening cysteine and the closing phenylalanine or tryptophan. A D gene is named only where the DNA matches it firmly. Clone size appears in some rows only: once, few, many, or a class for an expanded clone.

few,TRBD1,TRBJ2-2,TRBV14,CASSPRDRSTGELFF,TGTGCCAGCAGTCCCCGGGACAGGTCCACCGGGGAGCTGTTTTTT
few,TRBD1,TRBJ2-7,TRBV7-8,CASSDRVSYEQYF,TGTGCCAGCAGCGACAGGGTATCCTACGAGCAGTACTTC
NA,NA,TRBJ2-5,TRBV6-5,CASSYRTRGETQYF,TGTGCCAGCAGTTACAGGACTCGGGGGGAGACCCAGTACTTC
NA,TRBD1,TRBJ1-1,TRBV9,CASSPWDRNTEAFF,TGTGCCAGCAGCCCCTGGGACAGGAACACTGAAGCTTTCTTT
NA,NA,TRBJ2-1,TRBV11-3,CASSLGVSMAQFF,TGTGCCAGCAGCTTAGGGGTTAGCATGGCGCAGTTCTTC
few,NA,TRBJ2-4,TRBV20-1,CSAESVAKNIQYF,TGCAGTGCTGAGAGCGTAGCCAAAAACATTCAGTACTTC
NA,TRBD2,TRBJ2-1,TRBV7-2,CASGRGLAGNNEQFF,TGTGCCAGCGGACGGGGACTAGCGGGGAACAATGAGCAGTTCTTC
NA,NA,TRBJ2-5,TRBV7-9,CASSFRRDQETQYF,TGTGCCAGCAGCTTCCGGCGGGACCAAGAGACCCAGTACTTC
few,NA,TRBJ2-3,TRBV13,CASSFSASATDTQYF,TGTGCCAGCAGCTTTAGCGCGTCCGCCACAGATACGCAGTATTTT
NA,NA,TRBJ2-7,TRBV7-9,CASSLATAAYEQYF,TGTGCCAGCAGCTTAGCGACAGCGGCCTACGAGCAGTACTTC
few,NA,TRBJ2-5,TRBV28,CASSLWWRGLETQYF,TGTGCCAGCAGTTTATGGTGGCGGGGGCTCGAGACCCAGTACTTC
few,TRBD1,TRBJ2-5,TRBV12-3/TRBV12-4,CASSLIWDRYQETQYF,TGTGCCAGCAGTTTAATCTGGGACAGGTACCAAGAGACCCAGTACTTC
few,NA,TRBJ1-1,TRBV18,CASSPSLTEAFF,TGTGCCAGCTCTCCATCCCTCACTGAAGCTTTCTTT
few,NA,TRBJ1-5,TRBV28,CASSSAGAGNQPQHF,TGTGCCAGCAGTTCGGCAGGGGCTGGCAATCAGCCCCAGCATTTT
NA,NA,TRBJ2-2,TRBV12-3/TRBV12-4,CASRNREAGELFF,TGTGCCAGCAGGAACAGAGAAGCCGGGGAGCTGTTTTTT
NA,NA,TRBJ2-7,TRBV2,CASSPDLGQLSYEQYF,TGTGCCAGCAGTCCCGACCTCGGACAGCTCTCCTACGAGCAGTACTTC
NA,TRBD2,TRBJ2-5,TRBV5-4,CAGSTSGGGWETQYF,TGTGCCGGATCGACTAGCGGGGGAGGCTGGGAGACCCAGTACTTC
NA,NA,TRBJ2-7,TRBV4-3,CASSQETGVAYEQYF,TGCGCCAGCAGCCAAGAAACGGGGGTCGCCTACGAGCAGTACTTC
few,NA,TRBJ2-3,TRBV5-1,CASSLFRPGTDTQYF,TGCGCCAGCAGCTTGTTTCGCCCAGGCACAGATACGCAGTATTTT
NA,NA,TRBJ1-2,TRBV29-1,CSVTDSAKEGYTF,TGCAGCGTAACCGACAGCGCGAAAGAGGGCTACACCTTC
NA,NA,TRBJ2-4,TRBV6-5,CASSQTGRENIQYF,TGTGCCAGCAGTCAGACAGGGAGGGAAAACATTCAGTACTTC
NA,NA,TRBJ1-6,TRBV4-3,CASSLTVQANYNSPLHF,TGCGCCAGCAGCCTGACAGTCCAGGCAAACTATAATTCACCCCTCCACTTT
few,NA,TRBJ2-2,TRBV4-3,CASSQSGVGELFF,TGCGCCAGCAGCCAATCCGGTGTCGGGGAGCTGTTTTTT
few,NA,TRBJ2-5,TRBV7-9,CASSLFSGFQETQYF,TGTGCCAGCAGCTTATTCTCCGGTTTCCAAGAGACCCAGTACTTC
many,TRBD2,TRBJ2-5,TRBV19,CASSSGLAGQETQYF,TGTGCCAGTAGTAGCGGTCTAGCGGGTCAAGAGACCCAGTACTTC
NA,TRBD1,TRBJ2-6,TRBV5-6,CASSFQGAPNVLTF,TGTGCCAGCAGCTTTCAGGGGGCACCCAACGTCCTGACTTTC
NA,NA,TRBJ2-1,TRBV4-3,CASSQSVAHNEQFF,TGCGCCAGCAGCCAATCGGTAGCACACAATGAGCAGTTCTTC
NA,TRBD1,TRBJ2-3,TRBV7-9,CATQGRNTDTQYF,TGTGCCACACAGGGGCGCAACACAGATACGCAGTATTTT
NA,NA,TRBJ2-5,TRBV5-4,CASSRAGGSQETQYF,TGTGCCAGCAGTCGAGCCGGAGGGTCACAAGAGACCCAGTACTTC
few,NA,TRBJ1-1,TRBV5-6,CASSLDPGWKEAFF,TGTGCCAGCAGCTTGGACCCCGGTTGGAAGGAAGCTTTCTTT
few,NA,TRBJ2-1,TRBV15,CATSRGISGPYNEQFF,TGTGCCACCAGCAGGGGGATTTCGGGGCCATACAATGAGCAGTTCTTC
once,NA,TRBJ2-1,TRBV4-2,CASQDAGGGNNEQFF,TGTGCCAGCCAGGACGCGGGTGGGGGGAACAATGAGCAGTTCTTC
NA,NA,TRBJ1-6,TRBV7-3,CASSLKAPTDGSPLHF,TGTGCCAGCAGCTTAAAGGCACCGACGGACGGTTCACCCCTCCACTTT
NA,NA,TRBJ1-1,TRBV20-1,CSARDPYREHTEAFF,TGCAGTGCTAGGGACCCCTACAGGGAGCACACTGAAGCTTTCTTT
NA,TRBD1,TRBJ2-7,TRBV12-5,CASGSGDRIYEQYF,TGTGCTAGTGGTTCGGGGGACAGGATATACGAGCAGTACTTC
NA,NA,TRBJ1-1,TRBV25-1,CASSDPGESGAEAFF,TGTGCCAGCAGTGATCCCGGCGAATCCGGCGCTGAAGCTTTCTTT
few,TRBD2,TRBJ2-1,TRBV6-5,CASSYGAGATGNEQFF,TGTGCCAGCAGTTACGGGGCGGGAGCTACTGGCAATGAGCAGTTCTTC
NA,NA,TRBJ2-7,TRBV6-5,CASSYSLTNYEQYF,TGTGCCAGCAGTTACTCTTTGACCAACTACGAGCAGTACTTC
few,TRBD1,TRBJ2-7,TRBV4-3,CASSQDLVRDRSYEQYF,TGCGCCAGCAGCCAAGACCTGGTGCGGGACAGGTCTTACGAGCAGTACTTC
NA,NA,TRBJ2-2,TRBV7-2,CASILGAEYTGELFF,TGTGCCAGCATATTGGGGGCCGAGTACACCGGGGAGCTGTTTTTT
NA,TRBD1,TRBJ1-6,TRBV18,CASSDREDSPLHF,TGTGCCAGCTCAGACAGGGAGGATTCACCCCTCCACTTT
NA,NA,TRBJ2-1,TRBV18,CASSPSYSTNEQFF,TGTGCCAGCTCACCTTCGTACAGTACCAATGAGCAGTTCTTC
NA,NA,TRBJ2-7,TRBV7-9,CASSPSRPLGEQYF,TGTGCCAGCAGCCCTAGTAGACCACTTGGGGAGCAGTACTTC
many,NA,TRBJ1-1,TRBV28,CASVRWLNTEAFF,TGTGCCAGCGTCCGCTGGCTGAACACTGAAGCTTTCTTT
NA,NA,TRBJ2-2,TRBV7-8,CASSLAHGYTGELFF,TGTGCCAGCAGCTTAGCTCACGGGTACACCGGGGAGCTGTTTTTT
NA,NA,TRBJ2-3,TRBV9,CASNARGPTDTQYF,TGTGCCAGCAATGCCCGGGGGCCCACAGATACGCAGTATTTT
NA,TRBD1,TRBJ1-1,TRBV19,CASMSRDRGLTEAFF,TGTGCCAGTATGAGCCGGGACAGGGGGCTCACTGAAGCTTTCTTT
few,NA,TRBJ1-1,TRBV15,CATSSGPLSDAFF,TGTGCCACCAGCTCAGGGCCCCTGTCGGATGCTTTCTTT
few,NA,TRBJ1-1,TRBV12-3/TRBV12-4,CASSPAFMNTEAFF,TGTGCCAGCAGCCCAGCATTTATGAACACTGAAGCTTTCTTT
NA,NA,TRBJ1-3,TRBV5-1,CDSSLIGSSGNTIYF,TGCGACAGCAGCCTAATCGGGAGCTCTGGAAACACCATATATTTT
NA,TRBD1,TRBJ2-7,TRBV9,CASSATGTGEQYF,TGTGCCAGCAGCGCCACCGGGACAGGAGAGCAGTACTTC
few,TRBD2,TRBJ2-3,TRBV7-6,CASSFSGDGVDTQYF,TGTGCCAGCAGCTTTAGCGGGGATGGGGTTGATACGCAGTATTTT
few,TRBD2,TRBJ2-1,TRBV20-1,CSAFPGGLYNEQFF,TGCAGTGCTTTTCCGGGGGGGCTCTACAATGAGCAGTTCTTC